A selection of T cell receptor beta chains follows, all from one sample in a study of blood T cell repertoires in COVID-19. Produced via immunoSEQ multiplex PCR; TCRdb's table is partial and in-frame only. Of some 290,000 clones in the sample, 88% are singletons; the top ten hold roughly 12%. The source material was peripheral blood. The source of these receptors is a woman in her 30s with COVID-19, enrolled during active disease. Each CDR3 is given with its conserved first and last residue. The D gene is left open where the match is weak. Clone size is shown for a subset of rows, as once, few, many or a class of expanded clone.

J: TRBJ2-1
size: NA
V: TRBV9
D: TRBD2
DNA: TGTGCCAGCGGACGGGGGGGATTCAATGAGCAGTTCTTC
CDR3: CASGRGGFNEQFF

J: TRBJ1-4
size: once
V: TRBV14
D: TRBD1
DNA: TGTGCCAGCAGAAATCTCCATGGGGACAGGGAGAATGAAAAACTGTTTTTT
CDR3: CASRNLHGDRENEKLFF

J: TRBJ2-7
size: NA
V: TRBV11-2
D: TRBD2
DNA: TGTGCCAGCAGTGAGACTAGCGGCTACGAGCAGTACTTC
CDR3: CASSETSGYEQYF

J: TRBJ2-1
size: NA
V: TRBV4-1
D: NA
DNA: TGCGCCAGCAGCCAACCCCCCTTTAGAACCTACAATGAGCAGTTCTTC
CDR3: CASSQPPFRTYNEQFF

J: TRBJ1-1
size: NA
V: TRBV7-9
D: NA
DNA: TGTGCCAGCAGCTTGCTGGGGGGAATAAAAACTGAAGCTTTCTTT
CDR3: CASSLLGGIKTEAFF

J: TRBJ2-3
size: NA
V: TRBV9
D: TRBD2
DNA: TGTGCCAGCAGCGCGGAAGGGACTACCTACACAGATACGCAGTATTTT
CDR3: CASSAEGTTYTDTQYF

J: TRBJ1-2
size: few
V: TRBV24-1
D: NA
DNA: TGTGCCACCAGTGACCTTCATGGCTACACCTTC
CDR3: CATSDLHGYTF

J: TRBJ2-2
size: NA
V: TRBV24-1
D: TRBD2
DNA: TGTGCCACCAGTGACCCCGGGACTAGCGGGAGTGGGGAGCTGTTTTTT
CDR3: CATSDPGTSGSGELFF

J: TRBJ1-5
size: NA
V: TRBV28
D: NA
DNA: TGTGCCAGCAGACCACAGGGTTGGGGTCAGCCCCAGCATTTT
CDR3: CASRPQGWGQPQHF

J: TRBJ2-2
size: NA
V: TRBV30
D: NA
DNA: TGTGCCTGGGACTTGGACACCACCGGGGAGCTGTTTTTT
CDR3: CAWDLDTTGELFF

J: TRBJ2-3
size: NA
V: TRBV28
D: TRBD2
DNA: TGTGCCAGCGCCGGGACTAGCGGGAGGTACGCAGATACGCAGTATTTT
CDR3: CASAGTSGRYADTQYF

J: TRBJ2-7
size: NA
V: TRBV2
D: NA
DNA: TGTGCCAGCAGTGAGAGGCAGGCGGGAGAGCAGTACTTC
CDR3: CASSERQAGEQYF

J: TRBJ2-1
size: NA
V: TRBV27
D: TRBD2
DNA: TGTGCCAGCACTGCGGGGGGTTCAGGTCCCTCCTACAATGAGCAGTTCTTC
CDR3: CASTAGGSGPSYNEQFF

J: TRBJ2-1
size: NA
V: TRBV2
D: NA
DNA: TGTGCCAGCAGTGAAGCCGGGAGCTCCTACAATGAGCAGTTCTTC
CDR3: CASSEAGSSYNEQFF

J: TRBJ1-4
size: NA
V: TRBV28
D: NA
DNA: TGTGCCAGCAGTTACAGGGACGAAAAACTGTTTTTT
CDR3: CASSYRDEKLFF

J: TRBJ2-1
size: NA
V: TRBV12-3/TRBV12-4
D: TRBD2
DNA: TGTGCCAGCAGTTTAGGCGGGAGGGAAGAGCAGTTCTTC
CDR3: CASSLGGREEQFF

J: TRBJ2-4
size: NA
V: TRBV29-1
D: NA
DNA: TGCAGCGTTGAGGCAGGGTCGGTCAAAAACATTCAGTACTTC
CDR3: CSVEAGSVKNIQYF

J: TRBJ1-2
size: NA
V: TRBV19
D: NA
DNA: TGTGCCACCGCCGACACCGTTGGCGGCTACACCTTC
CDR3: CATADTVGGYTF

J: TRBJ1-5
size: NA
V: TRBV12-3/TRBV12-4
D: NA
DNA: TGTGCCAGCAGTCTGGGGGCCGATCAGCCCCAGCATTTT
CDR3: CASSLGADQPQHF

J: TRBJ1-2
size: NA
V: TRBV28
D: NA
DNA: TGTGCCAGCAGGCGACGGGGCTATGGCTACACCTTC
CDR3: CASRRRGYGYTF

J: TRBJ1-1
size: NA
V: TRBV6-1
D: NA
DNA: TGTGCCAGCAGTGAACCCTCTAGAGCTTTCTTT
CDR3: CASSEPSRAFF

J: TRBJ2-6
size: NA
V: TRBV18
D: NA
DNA: TGTGCCAGCTCACCGAGCAACGTCCTGACTTTC
CDR3: CASSPSNVLTF

J: TRBJ2-7
size: NA
V: TRBV7-8
D: NA
DNA: TGTGCCAGCAGCCGTGGCCTATTCGGCGGTTTCTCCTACGAGCAGTACTTC
CDR3: CASSRGLFGGFSYEQYF

J: TRBJ2-5
size: once
V: TRBV5-1
D: TRBD2
DNA: TGCGCCAGCAGCCCGTCGACTAGCGGGGTGGAGACCCAGTACTTC
CDR3: CASSPSTSGVETQYF

J: TRBJ2-2
size: NA
V: TRBV5-1
D: TRBD2
DNA: TGCGCCAGCAGCTTGCGACTAGCGGGGGGAATCAACACCGGGGAGCTGTTTTTT
CDR3: CASSLRLAGGINTGELFF

J: TRBJ1-2
size: many
V: TRBV5-6
D: NA
DNA: TGTGCCAGCAGCCTACAGGAGTATGGCTACACCTTC
CDR3: CASSLQEYGYTF

J: TRBJ1-1
size: NA
V: TRBV19
D: NA
DNA: TGTGCCAGTAGTCCATACAGCGGTTCGAACACTGAAGCTTTCTTT
CDR3: CASSPYSGSNTEAFF

J: TRBJ2-5
size: NA
V: TRBV5-4
D: TRBD1
DNA: TGTGCCAGCAGCTTTGCGCAGGGGGTCGGCGAGACCCAGTACTTC
CDR3: CASSFAQGVGETQYF

J: TRBJ1-5
size: NA
V: TRBV9
D: NA
DNA: TGTGCCAGCAGCGTAGATGGGTCGGGTCAGCCCCAGCATTTT
CDR3: CASSVDGSGQPQHF

J: TRBJ1-3
size: few
V: TRBV19
D: TRBD1
DNA: TGTGCCAGTAGTATTCCCAGCCGGACAGGGGGAACTGGAAACACCATATATTTT
CDR3: CASSIPSRTGGTGNTIYF

J: TRBJ1-2
size: NA
V: TRBV4-3
D: NA
DNA: TGCGCCAGCAGCCAAGATTTGGGGACACCTCTCTATGGCTACACCTTC
CDR3: CASSQDLGTPLYGYTF

J: TRBJ1-5
size: NA
V: TRBV5-1
D: NA
DNA: TGCGCCAGCAGCTTGGGAGGTCAGAACAATCAGCCCCAGCATTTT
CDR3: CASSLGGQNNQPQHF

J: TRBJ1-4
size: NA
V: TRBV12-3/TRBV12-4
D: NA
DNA: TGTGCCAGCAGTCCAAACTCTGAAAAACTGTTTTTT
CDR3: CASSPNSEKLFF

J: TRBJ2-7
size: NA
V: TRBV10-2
D: TRBD2
DNA: TGCGCCAGCAGTGATCCGGGACTAGCGGGACCCTACGAGCAGTACTTC
CDR3: CASSDPGLAGPYEQYF

J: TRBJ2-7
size: NA
V: TRBV19
D: NA
DNA: TGTGCCAGTACAGACACGGGGGCCTACGAGCAGTACTTC
CDR3: CASTDTGAYEQYF

J: TRBJ2-5
size: NA
V: TRBV6-5
D: TRBD2
DNA: TGTGCCAGCAGTTACTCCGGGGGGTCGACCCAGTACTTC
CDR3: CASSYSGGSTQYF

J: TRBJ2-1
size: NA
V: TRBV4-3
D: TRBD2
DNA: TGCGCCAGCAGTCAAGTTATAGCGGGAGGTAATGAGCAGTTCTTC
CDR3: CASSQVIAGGNEQFF

J: TRBJ2-2
size: NA
V: TRBV4-1
D: NA
DNA: TGCGCCAGCAGCCAAGACACAGTTTCCGCGAACACCGGGGAGCTGTTTTTT
CDR3: CASSQDTVSANTGELFF

J: TRBJ2-5
size: NA
V: TRBV7-2
D: NA
DNA: TGTGCCAGCAGCTTAGCGAGCGCAGGGGAGACCCAGTACTTC
CDR3: CASSLASAGETQYF

J: TRBJ2-5
size: NA
V: TRBV3-1/TRBV3-2
D: TRBD1
DNA: TGTGCCAGCAGCCAAGGGACAGGGGGATGGGAGACCCAGTACTTC
CDR3: CASSQGTGGWETQYF

J: TRBJ1-3
size: NA
V: TRBV6-5
D: NA
DNA: TGTGCCAGCAAAAGGGGCTCTGGAAACACCATATATTTT
CDR3: CASKRGSGNTIYF

J: TRBJ2-2
size: NA
V: TRBV2
D: NA
DNA: TGTGCCAGCAGTGCTTCAGCGCCGAACACCGGGGAGCTGTTTTTT
CDR3: CASSASAPNTGELFF

J: TRBJ2-1
size: NA
V: TRBV2
D: NA
DNA: TGTGCCAGCAGTGCTCGCGGGGCTTCCTACAATGAGCAGTTCTTC
CDR3: CASSARGASYNEQFF

J: TRBJ2-2
size: once
V: TRBV2
D: TRBD2
DNA: TGTGCCAGCTCCGGGACTAGCGGCACCGGGGAGCTGTTTTTT
CDR3: CASSGTSGTGELFF

J: TRBJ2-7
size: once
V: TRBV21-1
D: NA
DNA: TGTGCCAGCATAGGAGCCTACGAGCAGTACTTC
CDR3: CASIGAYEQYF

J: TRBJ1-2
size: NA
V: TRBV19
D: NA
DNA: TGTGCCAGTACCGCTGCAGGACAAACGATCTATGGCTACACCTTC
CDR3: CASTAAGQTIYGYTF

J: TRBJ1-2
size: NA
V: TRBV6-6
D: TRBD1
DNA: TGTGCCAGCAGTTACTCTGCCTCGGGACAGGAGCATGGCTACACCTTC
CDR3: CASSYSASGQEHGYTF

J: TRBJ2-2
size: few
V: TRBV6-5
D: NA
DNA: TGTGCCAGCAGTCAACAGGGTATTCTCACCGGGGAGCTGTTTTTT
CDR3: CASSQQGILTGELFF

J: TRBJ2-2
size: NA
V: TRBV27
D: NA
DNA: TGTGCCAGCAGTTCCCTGAACACCGGGGAGCTGTTTTTT
CDR3: CASSSLNTGELFF

J: TRBJ2-3
size: NA
V: TRBV5-1
D: TRBD2
DNA: TGCGCCAGCAGCTTGGGAGGGAGGGAGGATACGCAGTATTTT
CDR3: CASSLGGREDTQYF

J: TRBJ2-5
size: NA
V: TRBV15
D: NA
DNA: TGTGCCACCAGCAGAGATATCGGAGAGACCCAGTACTTC
CDR3: CATSRDIGETQYF

J: TRBJ2-3
size: NA
V: TRBV7-9
D: NA
DNA: TGTGCCAGCAGCTCAACATTAACGGGACAAAGGAGAGATACGCAGTATTTT
CDR3: CASSSTLTGQRRDTQYF

J: TRBJ1-4
size: few
V: TRBV27
D: NA
DNA: TGTGCCAGCAGTTTCGGACAAAAGAATGAAAAACTGTTTTTT
CDR3: CASSFGQKNEKLFF

J: TRBJ2-1
size: NA
V: TRBV24-1
D: TRBD2
DNA: TGTGCCACCAGTGATCCATCGTCACGACTAGCGGACTCCTACAATGAGCAGTTCTTC
CDR3: CATSDPSSRLADSYNEQFF

J: TRBJ2-7
size: NA
V: TRBV6-4
D: TRBD1
DNA: TGTGCCAGCAGTCGAGGGGGGACAGGAGGATACGAGCAGTACTTC
CDR3: CASSRGGTGGYEQYF